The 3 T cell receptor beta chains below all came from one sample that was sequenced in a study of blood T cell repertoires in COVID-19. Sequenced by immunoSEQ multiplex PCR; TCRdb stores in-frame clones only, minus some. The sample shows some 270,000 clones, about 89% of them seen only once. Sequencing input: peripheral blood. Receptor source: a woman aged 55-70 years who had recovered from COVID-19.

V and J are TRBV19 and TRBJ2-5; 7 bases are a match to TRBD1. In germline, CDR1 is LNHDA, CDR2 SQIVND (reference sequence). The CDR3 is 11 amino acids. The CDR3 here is CAVVQGETQYF. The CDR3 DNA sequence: TGTGCAGTAGTACAGGGGGAGACCCAGTACTTC.

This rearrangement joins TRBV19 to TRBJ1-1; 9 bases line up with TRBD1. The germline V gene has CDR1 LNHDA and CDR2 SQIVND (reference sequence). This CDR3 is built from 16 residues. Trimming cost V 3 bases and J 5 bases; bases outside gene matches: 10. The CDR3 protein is CASSISGQGLKTEAFF. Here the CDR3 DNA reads TGTGCCAGTAGTATTTCGGGACAGGGTTTAAAAACTGAAGCTTTCTTT.

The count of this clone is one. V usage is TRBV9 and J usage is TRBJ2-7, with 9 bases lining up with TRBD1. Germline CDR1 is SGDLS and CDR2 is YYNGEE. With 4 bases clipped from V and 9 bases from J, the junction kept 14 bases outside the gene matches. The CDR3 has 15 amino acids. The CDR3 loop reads CASSPPGTGMSVQYF. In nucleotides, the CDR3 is TGTGCCAGCAGCCCCCCCGGGACAGGGATGTCGGTGCAGTACTTC.